A single sample is the source of the 27 T cell receptor beta chains below, sequenced in a study of shared clonotypes between healthy human individuals. Naive CD8 cells lacked CD45RO and underwent positive selection for CCR7, leaving out terminally differentiated effector memory CD45RA+ cells. Profiling relied on immunoSEQ multiplex PCR, and the TCRdb table lists in-frame clones only, not all of them. The repertoire has more than 2 million clones, 85% to 95% of them found once; the top ten carry approximately 1.6%. Sequenced material: naive CD8+ T cells from PBMCs. The receptors originated from a man aged 18-30 years in good health. Some clones in this sample may be carry-over from other donors' samples.

This chain joins TRBV6-4 and TRBJ1-1, with D unclear. Trimming pared 7 bases from V and 2 bases from J, leaving 17 bases between. This CDR3 comprises 15 residues. CDR1 and CDR2 from the germline V gene are MRHNA and SNTAGT. CDR3 region: CASKLKGGLNTEAFF. DNA for the CDR3: TGTGCCAGCAAGTTAAAGGGAGGGTTAAACACTGAAGCTTTCTTT.

The chain joins TRBV19 to TRBJ1-1; 9 positions match TRBD1. The CDR3 extends over 15 amino acids. From germline, CDR1 is LNHDA and CDR2 SQIVND (reference sequence). J gave up 0 bases and V 8 bases, and 7 bases lay outside the gene matches. CDR3 coding DNA: TGTGCCAGTTTGGGGACAGGGCCGATGAACACTGAAGCTTTCTTT. Translation gives CASLGTGPMNTEAFF.

The chain carries TRBV27 and TRBJ2-1; D is possibly TRBD2 (5 bases). The CDR3 is made up of 13 amino acids. Germline CDR1 and CDR2: MNHEY and SMNVEV (reference sequence). V lost 10 bases to trimming and J lost 6 bases, with 16 bases between them. CDR3: CATKWGGLNEQFF. In nucleotides, the CDR3 is TGTGCCACCAAATGGGGTGGACTCAATGAGCAGTTCTTC.

This chain joins TRBV29-1 and TRBJ2-2; the D gene could be TRBD1 or TRBD2 (5 bases each). Trimming pared 5 bases from V and 7 bases from J, leaving 8 bases between. CDR3 length equals 11 residues. Germline CDR1 is SQVTM and CDR2 is ANQGSEA. The CDR3 bases are TGCAGCGTTAGGGACGGCGGGGAGCTGTTTTTT. Protein: CSVRDGGELFF.

This chain joins TRBV7-9 and TRBJ1-2, with TRBD1 matching over 9 bases. With 0 bases clipped from V and 4 bases from J, the junction kept 9 bases outside the gene matches. Germline V CDR1 and CDR2: SEHNR, FQNEAQ (reference sequence). The CDR3 has 17 residues. CDR3 DNA: TGTGCCAGCAGCTTAGCCCGGGACAGGGTAACCCCCTATGGCTACACCTTC. Its translation: CASSLARDRVTPYGYTF.

Notes on this clone: Other DNA sequences in this specimen translate into the identical CDR3. J is TRBJ1-2 and V is TRBV7-9; D ambiguous. Per germline, CDR1 SEHNR and CDR2 FQNEAQ (reference sequence). The CDR3 runs 13 residues. The V and J ends lost 3 bases and 5 bases respectively, with 10 bases between them. CDR3 nucleotide sequence: TGTGCCAGCAGCTTGGGAGGAGAGTATGGCTACACCTTC. Translation gives CASSLGGEYGYTF.

This rearrangement joins TRBV6-5 to TRBJ1-5; no clear D. CDR1 is MNHEY and CDR2 is SVGAGI in the germline V gene. Trimming took 5 bases from V and 0 from J, leaving 8 bases between them. The CDR3 sequence is 14 residues long. CDR3 sequence reads: CASSPYYSNQPQHF. The CDR3 DNA sequence: TGTGCCAGCAGTCCATATTATAGCAATCAGCCCCAGCATTTT.

The chain uses TRBV11-2 and TRBJ2-7; TRBD2 matches at 9 bases. Germline lookup yields CDR1 SGHAT and CDR2 FQNNGV. Unmatched junction bases numbered 9, after V lost 5 bases and J lost 4 bases. This CDR3 region has 15 residues. CDR3 amino acids: CASSLGTSPHYEQYF. In DNA form, the CDR3 reads TGTGCCAGCAGCCTAGGGACTAGCCCGCATTACGAGCAGTACTTC.

The rearrangement joins TRBV6-1 to TRBJ2-7; D is unresolved. Germline-derived CDR1 and CDR2 are MNHNS and SASEGT. V was trimmed by 0 bases and J by 2 bases, leaving 17 bases between them. The CDR3 is 17 amino acids. The CDR3 sequence: CASSEAPPYSYAYEQYF. The CDR3 DNA is TGTGCCAGCAGTGAAGCTCCCCCATACTCATATGCCTACGAGCAGTACTTC.

The chain couples TRBV10-2 to TRBJ2-3, with 11 bases that match TRBD2. V dropped 8 bases and J dropped 4; count of bases not matched to a gene: 8. This CDR3 has 15 amino acids. Per the germline V gene, CDR1 is WSHSY and CDR2 is SAAADI. CDR3 residues: CASQSGTSGADTQYF. The CDR3 nucleotides are TGCGCCAGCCAAAGCGGGACTAGCGGAGCAGATACGCAGTATTTT.

The V call is TRBV2, the J call TRBJ2-7; 7 nucleotides agree with TRBD1. Trimming cost V 10 bases and J 5 bases; bases outside gene matches: 11. Looked up from germline, CDR1 is SNHLY and CDR2 is FYNNEI. The CDR3 sequence is 13 residues long. Here the CDR3 reads CANKQGSGDEQYF. Written as DNA, the CDR3 is TGTGCCAACAAACAGGGGTCCGGGGACGAGCAGTACTTC.

The chain is built from TRBV28 and TRBJ2-1; TRBD2 matches 15 bases. With V trimmed by 4 bases and J by 0 bases, 13 bases remained unmatched. From germline, CDR1 is MDHEN and CDR2 SYDVKM. The CDR3 totals 21 residues. The CDR3 is CASSWTSGREALLSSYNEQFF. The CDR3 DNA reads as TGTGCCAGCAGTTGGACTAGCGGGAGGGAAGCCCTACTGAGCTCCTACAATGAGCAGTTCTTC. Using reference TRBV28 and TRBJ2-1 for the parts outside the CDR3, the full variable domain is DVKVTQSSRYLVKRTGEKVFLECVQDMDHENMFWYRQDPGLGLRLIYFSYDVKMKEKGDIPEGYSVSREKKERFSLILESASTNQTSMYLCASSWTSGREALLSSYNEQFFGPGTRLTVL.

The chain recombines TRBV7-3 with TRBJ2-1; 9 nucleotides align to TRBD2. CDR3 length: 16 residues. Germline assignment: CDR1 SGHTA and CDR2 FQGTGA. J gave up 0 bases and V 5 bases, and 5 bases lay outside the gene matches. The CDR3 nucleotides are TGTGCCAGCAGCCCAAGCGGGAGGAGCTCCTACAATGAGCAGTTCTTC. Protein sequence: CASSPSGRSSYNEQFF.

V gene TRBV27 combines with J gene TRBJ2-7, with D perhaps TRBD2 (5 bases). This CDR3 is 15 amino acids long. Germline CDR1 reads MNHEY; CDR2 reads SMNVEV (reference sequence). With 3 bases removed from V and 5 bases from J, the gap between germline ends came to 17 bases. The CDR3 region is CASSFGGTSLDEQYF. CDR3 DNA sequence: TGTGCCAGCAGTTTCGGAGGTACTAGTTTGGACGAGCAGTACTTC.

Concerning this clone: The identical CDR3 is also encoded by other nucleotide sequences in the sample. This chain joins TRBV5-1 and TRBJ2-7; D remains ambiguous. In germline, CDR1 is SGHRS, CDR2 YFSETQ. V was clipped by 4 bases and J by 3 bases, with 5 bases between them. The CDR3 runs to 11 residues. DNA for the CDR3: TGCGCCAGCAGCGCGGACTACGAGCAGTACTTC. Amino acids: CASSADYEQYF.

The V and J genes are TRBV7-9 and TRBJ1-4; 9 bases align to TRBD1. The CDR3 sequence is 15 residues long. Trimming at V came to 5 bases and at J to 4 bases, leaving 5 bases not matched to a gene. Germline V lookup: CDR1 SEHNR, CDR2 FQNEAQ (reference sequence). In DNA, the CDR3 is TGTGCCAGCAGCCGTCCGACAGGGGGTAATGAAAAACTGTTTTTT. This gives the protein CASSRPTGGNEKLFF.

The chain uses TRBV4-3 and TRBJ1-2; D call uncertain. The germline V and J ends were trimmed by 1 base and 8 bases, with 14 bases remaining between them. The CDR3 is 14 residues long. Per germline, CDR1 LGHNA and CDR2 YSLEER. CDR3: CASSQGVTAHGYTF. The CDR3 DNA is TGCGCCAGCAGCCAAGGGGTTACGGCGCACGGCTACACCTTC.

The J gene is TRBJ2-3, the V gene TRBV5-1; no definite D call. Germline V CDR1 and CDR2: SGHRS, YFSETQ. The CDR3 sequence is 16 residues long. With 4 bases removed from V and 0 bases from J, the gap between germline ends came to 15 bases. CDR3 nucleotides: TGCGCCAGCAGCCGGATTCGTGGCGGTAGCACAGATACGCAGTATTTT. This sequence encodes CASSRIRGGSTDTQYF.

The chain links TRBV29-1 to TRBJ1-1; possible D gene TRBD1, 5 bases. Germline-derived CDR1 and CDR2 are SQVTM and ANQGSEA. The V and J ends lost 6 bases and 1 base respectively, with 9 bases between them. The CDR3 consists of 12 residues. The CDR3 is CSVGHQNTEAFF. The CDR3 DNA sequence: TGCAGCGTCGGACACCAGAACACTGAAGCTTTCTTT.

The genes are TRBV27 and TRBJ2-7, with 7 bases matching TRBD2. Germline V gene sequence: CDR1 MNHEY, CDR2 SMNVEV (reference sequence). This CDR3 region has 14 residues. The V and J ends lost 6 bases and 3 bases, in that order; junction bases with no gene match: 8. The CDR3 nucleotides are TGTGCCAGCAGAACCGGGACTATGATCTACGAGCAGTACTTC. Translation: CASRTGTMIYEQYF.

This sequence joins TRBV28 and TRBJ2-7, with 11 bases aligning to TRBD2. V was pared by 6 bases and J by 0 bases, with 4 bases of the junction left unmatched. The germline gives CDR1 MDHEN, CDR2 SYDVKM. The CDR3 consists of 15 residues. For the CDR3, the DNA is TGTGCCAGCAGACCTACTAGCGGGGGCTCCTACGAGCAGTACTTC. It translates to CASRPTSGGSYEQYF.

This clone showed up just once. V gene TRBV19 combines with J gene TRBJ2-1; 11 nucleotides agree with TRBD2. J was trimmed by 5 bases and V by 10 bases; bases with no gene match: 13. The CDR3 loop spans 16 amino acids. The V gene's germline CDR1 is LNHDA and CDR2 SQIVND (reference sequence). CDR3 sequence reads: CATALRLAGRHNEQFF. The CDR3 DNA follows: TGTGCCACCGCCCTTAGACTAGCGGGACGACACAATGAGCAGTTCTTC.

This clone was counted once. Other DNA sequences in the same sample also yield this CDR3. This rearrangement joins TRBV5-1 to TRBJ1-3; no firm D call. CDR1 is SGHRS and CDR2 is YFSETQ in the germline V gene. The CDR3 length is 11 residues. The V and J ends lost 5 bases and 3 bases respectively, with 3 bases between them. CDR3 loop: CASRSGNTIYF. The CDR3 DNA sequence: TGCGCCAGCAGGAGTGGAAACACCATATATTTT.

The gene calls are TRBV7-9 and TRBJ2-2; the match to TRBD1 covers 9 bases. Trimming at V came to 5 bases and at J to 6 bases, leaving 7 bases not matched to a gene. Germline-derived CDR1 and CDR2 are SEHNR and FQNEAQ (reference sequence). The CDR3 contains 15 residues. CDR3 nucleotides: TGTGCCAGCAGCGGGAGGACAGGGGTCGCCGGGGAGCTGTTTTTT. Amino acids: CASSGRTGVAGELFF.

This clone was observed once. This chain uses TRBV19 with TRBJ2-3; perhaps TRBD1 as D (6 bases). V was clipped by 6 bases and J by 4 bases, with 14 bases between them. The CDR3 consists of 14 residues. Germline loops: CDR1 LNHDA, CDR2 SQIVND (reference sequence). The chain's CDR3 is CASRWTEGPDTQYF. The CDR3 nucleotides are TGTGCCAGTAGATGGACAGAGGGCCCAGATACGCAGTATTTT.

V gene TRBV11-2 combines with J gene TRBJ1-2; D remains ambiguous. The V and J ends lost 1 base and 6 bases respectively, with 6 bases between them. The CDR3 spans 12 residues. Germline CDR1 and CDR2: SGHAT and FQNNGV. CDR3 loop: CASSLGRNGYTF. The CDR3, as DNA: TGTGCCAGCAGCTTAGGTCGGAATGGCTACACCTTC.

CDR3 nucleotide sequence: TGTGCCACCCATCTTGGTGGTCAGCCCCAGCATTTT. Amino acid sequence: CATHLGGQPQHF. The genes are TRBV28 and TRBJ1-5, with D unresolved. V lost 10 bases to trimming and J lost 6 bases, with 13 bases between them. Germline V gives CDR1 MDHEN, CDR2 SYDVKM. This CDR3 spans 12 amino acids.